A single sample gave rise to the 22 T cell receptor beta chains below, sequenced in a study of blood T cells in healthy people across ages. Using a J-beta primer mix together with a sample-barcoded 5' primer, a second PCR was run for roughly 6 to 11 cycles. TCRdb reanalysed the 5' RACE reads using MiXCR and keeps one entry per CDR3 protein. The table lists about 580,000 distinct CDR3 sequences, more than 45% of them singletons. The sample comprised blood. The source is an elderly man in good health.

The table lists this clonotype with a few counts. This rearrangement joins TRBV9 to TRBJ2-1; 7 bases line up with TRBD2. Trimming took 3 bases from V and 9 from J; bases not matched to a gene: 12. Per germline, CDR1 SGDLS and CDR2 YYNGEE. The CDR3 contains 15 residues. The CDR3 spells CASSASTSRPAEQFF. The CDR3 DNA follows: TGTGCCAGCAGCGCCTCGACTAGCCGCCCGGCTGAGCAGTTCTTC.

The chain joins TRBV20-1 to TRBJ2-7; D is uncertain. CDR1 DFQATT and CDR2 SNEGSKA come from the germline V gene (reference sequence). Trimming took off 3 bases at V and 0 bases at J, with 21 bases between the two ends. The CDR3 loop spans 17 amino acids. The CDR3 coding sequence is TGCAGTGCTAGTGCGTTTTGGGAAGGTACGAGCTCCTACGAGCAGTACTTC. Its translation: CSASAFWEGTSSYEQYF.

There are a few counts of this clonotype. This chain connects TRBV14 to TRBJ1-2; TRBD1 agrees at 7 bases. Germline trimming cut 1 base from V and 8 bases from J; bases unmatched to any gene: 10. From germline, CDR1 is SGHDN and CDR2 FVKESK. This CDR3 comprises 15 residues. The DNA for the CDR3 is TGTGCCAGCAGCCAAGTCCCTGAGGGGGCGGGCGGCTACACCTTC. It yields the protein CASSQVPEGAGGYTF.

This chain joins TRBV25-1 and TRBJ2-5; TRBD1 agrees at 7 bases. Germline CDR1 is MGHDK and CDR2 is SYGVNS. After removal of 4 bases from V and 1 base from J, the junction contained 6 bases not matched to a gene. CDR3 size: 15 residues. CDR3 amino acids: CASSGLGTVQETQYF. The CDR3 DNA reads TGTGCCAGCAGTGGCCTCGGGACAGTCCAAGAGACCCAGTACTTC. Supplemented by reference TRBV25-1 and TRBJ2-5, the full variable domain reads EADIYQTPRYLVIGTGKKITLECSQTMGHDKMYWYQQDPGMELHLIHYSYGVNSTEKGDLSSESTVSRIRTEHFPLTLESARPSHTSQYLCASSGLGTVQETQYFGPGTRLLVL.

This chain uses TRBV20-1 with TRBJ2-5; 10 positions agree with TRBD1. The CDR3 has 16 residues. CDR1 and CDR2 (germline): DFQATT, SNEGSKA (reference sequence). V shed 0 bases, J shed 11 bases, and the junction held 15 bases outside the gene matches. This CDR3 reads CSARDSGTGASYGQYF. In DNA form, the CDR3 reads TGCAGTGCTAGAGATTCGGGGACAGGGGCCTCCTACGGGCAGTACTTC.

This clonotype occurred a few times. The chain has TRBV20-1 and TRBJ1-4, with a tentative D call TRBD1 (5 bases). Trimming shortened V by 5 bases and J by 8 bases, and 15 bases separated the two germline ends. The V gene's germline CDR1 is DFQATT and CDR2 SNEGSKA (reference sequence). This CDR3 is 13 amino acids long. CDR3: CSALRAGPEKLFF. In nucleotides, the CDR3 is TGCAGTGCTCTCAGGGCAGGGCCCGAAAAACTGTTTTTT.

The chain links TRBV20-1 to TRBJ1-5; no clear D gene. CDR3 size: 13 residues. Deletions cut 4 bases from V and 4 bases from J, with 11 bases between. The V gene's germline CDR1 is DFQATT and CDR2 SNEGSKA (reference sequence). The CDR3 sequence is CSATSLGNQPQHF. CDR3 in DNA: TGCAGTGCTACCTCGTTGGGGAATCAGCCCCAGCATTTT.

The V call is TRBV10-3, the J call TRBJ2-6; D not certain. This CDR3 region has 13 residues. V was clipped by 6 bases and J by 2 bases, with 5 bases between them. The germline V gene has CDR1 ENHRY and CDR2 SYGVKD. The DNA for the CDR3 is TGTGCCATCAGGCCCACTGGGGCCAACGTCCTGACTTTC. It is translated as CAIRPTGANVLTF.

The genes are TRBV20-1 and TRBJ2-1; no clear D. The J call could be wrong; TRBJ2-7 is a better fit for the DNA end. The CDR3 sequence is 14 residues long. Germline values: CDR1 DFQATT, CDR2 SNEGSKA (reference sequence). The CDR3 reads CSAEMASSYNKQYF. DNA for the CDR3: TGCAGTGCCGAGATGGCGAGCTCCTACAATAAGCAGTACTTC.

The V call is TRBV5-5, the J call TRBJ2-5, with 7 bases identical to TRBD2. The CDR3 spans 14 residues. CDR1 SGHKS and CDR2 YYEKEE come from the germline V gene (reference sequence). V lost 4 bases, J lost 7 bases, and 10 bases stayed unmatched. The CDR3: CASSQTSLWGTQYF. In DNA form, the CDR3 reads TGTGCCAGCAGCCAGACTAGCTTGTGGGGGACCCAGTACTTC.

The chain employs TRBV7-9 and TRBJ1-6, with D possibly being TRBD1 (5 bases). CDR1 is SEHNR and CDR2 is FQNEAQ in the germline V gene (reference sequence). This CDR3 is built from 14 residues. V lost 4 bases and J 10 bases, leaving 14 bases between the germline ends. The chain's CDR3 is CASSSDMASSPLHF. For the CDR3, the DNA is TGTGCCAGCAGCTCGGACATGGCATCCTCACCCCTCCACTTT.

The rearrangement joins TRBV20-1 to TRBJ1-5; D unclear. The V gene lost 0 bases and the J gene lost 5 bases, with 5 bases spanning the gap. This CDR3 is 12 amino acids long. Germline-derived CDR1 and CDR2 are DFQATT and SNEGSKA (reference sequence). The CDR3 sequence: CSAREGDQPQHF. CDR3 in DNA: TGCAGTGCTAGAGAGGGTGATCAGCCCCAGCATTTT.

This clonotype occurred once. The chain carries TRBV28 and TRBJ1-4; 7 positions agree with TRBD1. Germline V lookup: CDR1 MDHEN, CDR2 SYDVKM. The CDR3 has 13 residues. Trimming cost V 5 bases and J 13 bases; bases outside gene matches: 10. CDR3 protein: CASSVSGGGGLFF. The CDR3 coding sequence is TGTGCCAGCAGTGTATCAGGGGGAGGGGGACTGTTTTTT. Based on the CDR3 plus reference TRBV28 and TRBJ1-4, the full variable domain is DVKVTQSSRYLVKRTGEKVFLECVQDMDHENMFWYRQDPGLGLRLIYFSYDVKMKEKGDIPEGYSVSREKKERFSLILESASTNQTSMYLCASSVSGGGGLFFGSGTQLSVL.

The chain carries TRBV5-5 and TRBJ2-1; no clear D gene. The DNA end lines up better with TRBJ2-7; the J call may be wrong. The germline V gene has CDR1 SGHKS and CDR2 YYEKEE (reference sequence). The CDR3 extends over 10 amino acids. This chain's CDR3 is CASSSNEQYF. For the CDR3, the DNA is TGTGCCAGCAGCAGCAATGAGCAGTACTTC.

The chain employs TRBV5-1 and TRBJ2-4; no clear D gene. The end of the DNA fits TRBJ2-7 better, so the J call may be wrong. The CDR3 runs 12 residues. Germline CDR1 reads SGHRS; CDR2 reads YFSETQ. CDR3 region: CASSLDQYEQYF. In DNA form, the CDR3 reads TGCGCCAGCAGCTTGGATCAATACGAGCAGTACTTC.

This clonotype showed up just a few times. The chain carries TRBV27 and TRBJ2-1; TRBD1 agrees at 7 bases. The V gene end was trimmed by 2 bases and the J gene end by 6 bases; junction bases not matched to a gene: 10. Germline CDR1 MNHEY, CDR2 SMNVEV (reference sequence). The CDR3 length is 16 residues. This chain's CDR3 is CASSLIASAGGNEQFF. The DNA for the CDR3 is TGTGCCAGCAGTTTAATTGCCTCCGCAGGGGGCAATGAGCAGTTCTTC.

This clonotype was detected only a few times. The J gene is TRBJ2-5, the V gene TRBV25-1; no definite D call. The J call could be wrong; TRBJ2-7 is a better fit for the DNA end. The CDR3 sequence is 13 residues long. Germline V gene sequence: CDR1 MGHDK, CDR2 SYGVNS. The CDR3 is CASSYGPLGEQYF. The CDR3 region has the DNA TGTGCCAGCAGTTACGGGCCTCTAGGCGAGCAGTACTTC.

The chain links TRBV7-2 to TRBJ2-7, with 10 bases lining up with TRBD2. Per germline, CDR1 SGHTA and CDR2 FQGNSA. The CDR3 covers 14 residues. The V segment lost 5 bases and the J segment 6 bases; nucleotides outside the gene matches: 7. The DNA of the CDR3 is TGTGCCAGCAGCGTACTAGCGGGAAGGGGCGAGCAGTACTTC. Its protein is CASSVLAGRGEQYF.

A single count supports this clonotype. V and J are TRBV12-3 or TRBV12-4 and TRBJ2-1, with D possibly TRBD1 on 6 matching bases. This CDR3 region has 14 residues. V was clipped by 7 bases and J by 6 bases, with 16 bases between them. The CDR3 bases are TGTGCCAGCAAGCTGACGGACAGAAGCAATGAGCAGTTCTTC. This sequence encodes CASKLTDRSNEQFF.

Many counts were recorded for this clonotype. The chain is built from TRBV4-2 and TRBJ1-2; possible D gene TRBD1, 6 bases. This CDR3 has 15 amino acids. Germline V gene sequence: CDR1 LGHNA, CDR2 YNFKEQ. V was cut by 0 bases and J by 3 bases, with 11 bases left in between. The DNA of the CDR3 is TGTGCCAGCAGCCAAGAGCCCGGGACATACTATGGCTACACCTTC. This codes for CASSQEPGTYYGYTF.

The chain joins TRBV5-1 to TRBJ2-7; D not certain. This CDR3 is 14 amino acids long. Germline lookup yields CDR1 SGHRS and CDR2 YFSETQ. The V end was cut by 0 bases, the J end by 7 bases, with 14 bases between. CDR3 sequence reads: CASSLGDPQGEQYF. In DNA form, the CDR3 reads TGCGCCAGCAGCTTGGGGGATCCCCAAGGAGAGCAGTACTTC.

The rearrangement uses TRBV29-1 and TRBJ2-3; possible D gene TRBD1, 6 bases. CDR3 length: 14 residues. With 5 bases removed from V and 0 bases from J, the gap between germline ends came to 12 bases. The germline V gene encodes CDR1 SQVTM and CDR2 ANQGSEA. CDR3 residues: CSVLTGPSTDTQYF. CDR3 in DNA: TGCAGCGTTCTCACAGGGCCTAGCACAGATACGCAGTATTTT.